Below are 9 T cell receptor beta chains sequenced from a single sample in a study of cytomegalovirus exposure and HLA in healthy donors. This PCR relied on a set of 60 Vbeta primers and 13 Jbeta primers. Profiled with immunoSEQ multiplex PCR; TCRdb holds only in-frame clones, not every one. The sample contains about 140,000 clones, 75% of which appear only once. Sequenced: PBMCs. All receptors come from a man aged 25 to 40 in good health and CMV-seronegative.

This clone was counted only a few times. V gene TRBV6-4 combines with J gene TRBJ2-2; a weak D match, TRBD2 (5 bases). Per germline, CDR1 MRHNA and CDR2 SNTAGT. CDR3 length equals 14 residues. Trimming removed 4 bases at V and 4 bases at J, with 10 bases between. CDR3 in DNA: TGTGCCAGCAGTGCGTTTACTAGCACCGGGGAGCTGTTTTTT. Translated, it gives CASSAFTSTGELFF.

The V and J genes are TRBV9 and TRBJ1-2, with a tentative D call TRBD1 (5 bases). Germline-derived CDR1 and CDR2 are SGDLS and YYNGEE. The CDR3 runs to 13 residues. Trimming took 4 bases from V and 8 from J, leaving 15 bases between them. CDR3 nucleotide sequence: TGTGCCAGCAGCCCCGGGGACTTCTACGGCTACACCTTC. This sequence encodes CASSPGDFYGYTF.

The V call is TRBV5-1, the J call TRBJ2-7; maybe TRBD1 (7 bases). The CDR3 sequence is 14 residues long. Germline loops: CDR1 SGHRS, CDR2 YFSETQ. V dropped 5 bases and J dropped 2 bases, with 14 bases sitting between them. The CDR3, as DNA: TGCGCCAGCAGTGGGCAGGGGGGTACCTACGAGCAGTACTTC. This gives the protein CASSGQGGTYEQYF.

This chain connects TRBV20-1 to TRBJ2-7, with D unclear. Trimming pared 3 bases from V and 0 bases from J, leaving 3 bases between. The CDR3 consists of 11 residues. The V gene's germline CDR1 is DFQATT and CDR2 SNEGSKA (reference sequence). This CDR3 is CSASHSYEQYF. Written as DNA, the CDR3 is TGCAGTGCTAGTCACTCCTACGAGCAGTACTTC.

This clone is a singleton in its sample. V is TRBV9 and J is TRBJ2-7, with 8 bases that match TRBD1. V lost 3 bases, J lost 3 bases, and 5 bases stayed unmatched. This CDR3 comprises 14 residues. The germline V gene encodes CDR1 SGDLS and CDR2 YYNGEE. CDR3 amino acids: CASSATGARYEQYF. Here the CDR3 DNA reads TGTGCCAGCAGCGCGACAGGGGCGCGCTACGAGCAGTACTTC.

This clone has only a few counts. CDR3 nucleotide sequence: TGCAGCGTTTTGACAGTCCGCTACGAGCAGTACTTC. It is translated as CSVLTVRYEQYF. The chain links TRBV29-1 to TRBJ2-7, with a weak D call TRBD1 (5 bases). The V gene lost 5 bases and the J gene lost 3 bases, with 11 bases spanning the gap. Germline V gene lookup returns CDR1 SQVTM and CDR2 ANQGSEA. The CDR3 sequence is 12 residues long.

This clone was counted a few times. The rearrangement links TRBV4-1 to TRBJ1-5, with D possibly TRBD1 on 5 matching bases. Germline V lookup: CDR1 MGHRA, CDR2 YSYEKL. This CDR3 contains 14 residues. V lost 4 bases and J 4 bases, leaving 11 bases between the germline ends. CDR3 nucleotides: TGCGCCAGCAGCCGAATGGGGCCGAATCAGCCCCAGCATTTT. Its protein product is CASSRMGPNQPQHF.

The genes are TRBV4-1 and TRBJ2-2; D perhaps matches TRBD2 (5 bases). Germline CDR1 and CDR2: MGHRA and YSYEKL. The CDR3 is 16 amino acids. V was trimmed by 1 base and J by 4 bases, leaving 13 bases between them. This CDR3 is CASSQVPLASTGELFF. The DNA for the CDR3 is TGCGCCAGCAGCCAAGTCCCCCTAGCCTCCACCGGGGAGCTGTTTTTT.

This chain links TRBV28 with TRBJ1-1; D remains unclear. Germline V gene sequence: CDR1 MDHEN, CDR2 SYDVKM. The CDR3 sequence is 13 residues long. CDR3 coding DNA: TGTGGAACCCGAGGGCAAATGAACACTGAAGCTTTCTTT. Translating gives CGTRGQMNTEAFF.